This T cell receptor beta chain was sequenced for a study of blood T cell repertoires in COVID-19. Study-wide background: COVID-19 samples, acute and convalescent, were from the United States, Italy and Spain. PBMCs, B-cell-depleted T cells, or T cells were the source of the cDNA or gDNA that made up the material.

Original processing notes: Counts of nucleated cells, estimated from reference gene primer amplification, were obtained. Assay used: immunoSEQ multiplex PCR; TCRdb lists only in-frame clones, some missing. The D gene and trimming were derived from the DNA, and the V and J assignments and clone size from that table. The top ten hold 2.5% of the sample, which has about 51,000 clones, about 81% seen once. This CDR3 region has 17 residues. J lost 5 bases, V lost 0 bases, and 7 bases had no gene match. CDR1 and CDR2 (germline): SGHRS, YFSETQ. This chain joins TRBV5-1 and TRBJ2-2, with TRBD2 identical over 10 bases. The sequence was collected from a man aged 45-65 years with acute or convalescent COVID-19. The source material was peripheral blood. CDR3 in DNA: TGCGCCAGCAGCTTGGTGGGCCTAGCGGGAGTTACCGGGGAGCTGTTTTTT. Translation gives CASSLVGLAGVTGELFF. The variable domain in full, with the rest retrieved from reference TRBV5-1 and TRBJ2-2, is KAGVTQTPRYLIKTRGQQVTLSCSPISGHRSVSWYQQTPGQGLQFLFEYFSETQRNKGNFPGRFSGRQFSNSRSEMNVSTLELGDSALYLCASSLVGLAGVTGELFFGEGSRLTVL.